This TCR beta chain comes out of a study of T cells in Graves' hyperthyroidism and ophthalmopathy. Study summary: Peripheral blood was acquired at first diagnosis, ahead of any therapy whatsoever.

About 9.4 ml fresh peripheral blood yielded the PBMCs. Concerning this clonotype: The CDR3 ends on some other residue instead of the conserved phenylalanine or tryptophan, so this is likely a read error.

Amplified regions were TCR beta CDR3 sequences from RNA transcripts. Initially, a first-round RT-PCR of the TCR CDR3 employed the HTBI primer set. TCRdb reprocessed the multiplex PCR reads via MiXCR and lists one record per CDR3 protein. The table includes 690,000 or so distinct CDR3 sequences, approximately 19% detected once. The specimen was blood. The source is a woman in her forties or fifties with Graves' hyperthyroidism that later progressed to Graves' ophthalmopathy.

The CDR3 sequence: CASSPLDRAEAFL. The CDR3 bases are TGTGCCAGCAGCCCCCTCGACAGGGCGGAAGCTTTCCTT. This chain joins TRBV7-9 and TRBJ1-1; 7 bases map to TRBD1. Losses at the gene ends were 5 bases for V and 8 bases for J; bases not matched to a gene: 8. Germline CDR1 SEHNR, CDR2 FQNEAQ (reference sequence). The CDR3 consists of 13 residues.